Listed below are T cell receptor beta chains from one sample, sequenced in a study of shared T cell receptors in the human thymus. Here immunoSEQ multiplex PCR was the method, and the copy in TCRdb shows in-frame clones only, minus some. This sample has over 350,000 clones, with 85% to 95% found just once. Sequencing was performed on thymocytes. These receptors were taken from a human donor. CDR3s include the opening cysteine and the closing phenylalanine or tryptophan. The order of the fields is V gene, D gene, J gene, clone size, CDR3 protein, CDR3 DNA. A D gene is named only where the DNA matches it firmly. Part of the rows lack a size; the others show once, few, many or a class for expanded clones.

v_gene: TRBV6-4; d_gene: NA; j_gene: TRBJ2-1; abundance: NA; CDR3aa: CASRASSQYNEQFF; CDR3nt: TGTGCCAGCCGCGCTTCATCCCAGTACAATGAGCAGTTCTTC
v_gene: TRBV28; d_gene: NA; j_gene: TRBJ2-3; abundance: NA; CDR3aa: CASSHKRNTQYF; CDR3nt: TGTGCCAGCAGTCATAAGAGGAATACGCAGTATTTT
v_gene: TRBV6-5; d_gene: TRBD2; j_gene: TRBJ2-7; abundance: NA; CDR3aa: CASRETGTTNYEQYF; CDR3nt: TGTGCCAGCAGAGAAACTGGGACTACCAACTACGAGCAGTACTTC
v_gene: TRBV5-1; d_gene: TRBD1; j_gene: TRBJ1-2; abundance: NA; CDR3aa: CASSLSCYYRGRYGYTF; CDR3nt: TGCGCCAGCAGCTTGTCGTGCTATTACAGGGGTCGCTATGGCTACACCTTC
v_gene: TRBV10-2; d_gene: TRBD1; j_gene: TRBJ1-1; abundance: NA; CDR3aa: CASRHTGTVGMNTEAFF; CDR3nt: TGCGCCAGCAGACACACCGGGACAGTGGGAATGAACACTGAAGCTTTCTTT
v_gene: TRBV9; d_gene: TRBD1; j_gene: TRBJ2-3; abundance: NA; CDR3aa: CASSPRRGQGVRTDTQYF; CDR3nt: TGTGCCAGCAGCCCCAGGCGGGGACAGGGGGTTAGAACAGATACGCAGTATTTT
v_gene: TRBV15; d_gene: TRBD2; j_gene: TRBJ2-6; abundance: NA; CDR3aa: CATSSTTGLAGLNGANVLTF; CDR3nt: TGTGCCACCAGCAGTACCACAGGACTAGCGGGCCTTAACGGGGCCAACGTCCTGACTTTC
v_gene: TRBV7-2; d_gene: NA; j_gene: TRBJ1-2; abundance: once; CDR3aa: CASSQDSTNYGYTF; CDR3nt: TGTGCCAGCAGTCAGGACAGCACCAACTATGGCTACACCTTC
v_gene: TRBV7-2; d_gene: TRBD1; j_gene: TRBJ1-5; abundance: NA; CDR3aa: CASSVAWDSPQPQHF; CDR3nt: TGTGCCAGCAGCGTAGCTTGGGACAGCCCTCAGCCCCAGCATTTT
v_gene: TRBV28; d_gene: NA; j_gene: TRBJ1-1; abundance: NA; CDR3aa: CASTTTAGEAFF; CDR3nt: TGTGCCAGCACTACGACGGCCGGTGAAGCTTTCTTT
v_gene: TRBV28; d_gene: NA; j_gene: TRBJ2-5; abundance: NA; CDR3aa: CASRLAQETQYF; CDR3nt: TGTGCCAGCAGGCTAGCCCAAGAGACCCAGTACTTC